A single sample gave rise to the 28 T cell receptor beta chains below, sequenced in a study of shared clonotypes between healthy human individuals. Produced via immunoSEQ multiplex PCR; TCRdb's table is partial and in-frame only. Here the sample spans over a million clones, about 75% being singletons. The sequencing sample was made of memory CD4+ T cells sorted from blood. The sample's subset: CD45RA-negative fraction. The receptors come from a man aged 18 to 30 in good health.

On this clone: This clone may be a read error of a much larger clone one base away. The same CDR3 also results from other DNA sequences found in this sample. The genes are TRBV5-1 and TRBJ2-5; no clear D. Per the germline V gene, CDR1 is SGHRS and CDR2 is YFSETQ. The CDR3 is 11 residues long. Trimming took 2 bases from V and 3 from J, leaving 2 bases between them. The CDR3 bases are TGCGCCAGCAGCTTTGAAGAGACCCAGTACTTC. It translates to CASSFEETQYF.

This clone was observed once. In nucleotides, the CDR3 is TGTGCCAGCAGAACGGGGACGGCGAACACTGAAGCTTTCTTT. It is translated as CASRTGTANTEAFF. The chain carries TRBV6-1 and TRBJ1-1; D possibly corresponds to TRBD1 (5 bases). The V end was cut by 6 bases, the J end by 1 base, with 12 bases between. The CDR3 is 14 residues long. Per the germline V gene, CDR1 is MNHNS and CDR2 is SASEGT.

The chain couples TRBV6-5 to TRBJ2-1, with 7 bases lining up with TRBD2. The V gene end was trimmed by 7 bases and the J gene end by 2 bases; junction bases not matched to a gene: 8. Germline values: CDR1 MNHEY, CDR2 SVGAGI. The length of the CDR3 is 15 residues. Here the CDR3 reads CASMGTGGTYNEQFF. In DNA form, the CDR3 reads TGTGCCAGCATGGGGACGGGAGGCACCTACAATGAGCAGTTCTTC.

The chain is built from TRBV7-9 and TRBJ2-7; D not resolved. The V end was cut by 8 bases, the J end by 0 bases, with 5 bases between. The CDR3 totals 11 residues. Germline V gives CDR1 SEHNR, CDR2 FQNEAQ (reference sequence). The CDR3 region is CASANSYEQYF. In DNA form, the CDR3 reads TGTGCCAGCGCCAACTCCTACGAGCAGTACTTC.

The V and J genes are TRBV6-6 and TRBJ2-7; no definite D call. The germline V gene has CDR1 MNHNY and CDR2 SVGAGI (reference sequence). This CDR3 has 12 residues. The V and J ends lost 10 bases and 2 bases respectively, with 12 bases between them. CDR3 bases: TGTGCCATCGCCAGTATTGCCTACGAGCAGTACTTC. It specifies CAIASIAYEQYF.

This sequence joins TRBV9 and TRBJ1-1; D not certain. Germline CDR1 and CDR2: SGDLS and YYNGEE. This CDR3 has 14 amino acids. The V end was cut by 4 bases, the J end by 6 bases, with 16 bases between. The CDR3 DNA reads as TGTGCCAGCAGCCGTAGGTTAGGTTCCGCTGAAGCTTTCTTT. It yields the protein CASSRRLGSAEAFF.

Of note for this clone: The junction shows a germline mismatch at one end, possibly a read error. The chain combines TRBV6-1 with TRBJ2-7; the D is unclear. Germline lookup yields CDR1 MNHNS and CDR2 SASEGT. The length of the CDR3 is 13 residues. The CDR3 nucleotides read TGTGCCAGCAGTGGAGCTAACTCCAACGAGCAGTACTTC. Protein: CASSGANSNEQYF.

CDR3 sequence reads: CAWSVGITGANVLTF. For the CDR3, the DNA is TGTGCCTGGAGTGTAGGGATTACTGGGGCCAACGTCCTGACTTTC. The V gene is TRBV30, the J gene TRBJ2-6; D ambiguous. The CDR3 consists of 15 residues. V lost 0 bases, J lost 2 bases, and 8 bases lay in between. Germline V gives CDR1 GTSNPN, CDR2 SVGIG (reference sequence). The full variable domain, completed using reference TRBV30 and TRBJ2-6, is SQTIHQWPATLVQPVGSPLSLECTVEGTSNPNLYWYRQAAGRGLQLLFYSVGIGQISSEVPQNLSASRPQDRQFILSSKKLLLSDSGFYLCAWSVGITGANVLTFGAGSRLTVL.

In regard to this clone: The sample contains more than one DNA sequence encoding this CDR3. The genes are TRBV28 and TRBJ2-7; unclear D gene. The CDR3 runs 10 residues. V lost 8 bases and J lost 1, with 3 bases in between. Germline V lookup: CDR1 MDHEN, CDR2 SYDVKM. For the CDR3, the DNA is TGTGCCAGCGGGTCCTACGAGCAGTACTTC. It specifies CASGSYEQYF.

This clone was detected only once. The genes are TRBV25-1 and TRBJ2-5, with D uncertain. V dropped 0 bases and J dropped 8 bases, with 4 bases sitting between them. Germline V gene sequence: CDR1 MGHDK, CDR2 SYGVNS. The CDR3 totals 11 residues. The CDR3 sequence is CASSEYPTQYF. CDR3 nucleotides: TGTGCCAGCAGTGAATATCCCACCCAGTACTTC.

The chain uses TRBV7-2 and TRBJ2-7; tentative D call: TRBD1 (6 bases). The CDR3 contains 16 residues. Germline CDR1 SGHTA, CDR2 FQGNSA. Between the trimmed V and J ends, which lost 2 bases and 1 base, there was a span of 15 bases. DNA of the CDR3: TGTGCCAGCAGCTTAAGTTCAGGGGTCGTATCCTACGAGCAGTACTTC. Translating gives CASSLSSGVVSYEQYF.

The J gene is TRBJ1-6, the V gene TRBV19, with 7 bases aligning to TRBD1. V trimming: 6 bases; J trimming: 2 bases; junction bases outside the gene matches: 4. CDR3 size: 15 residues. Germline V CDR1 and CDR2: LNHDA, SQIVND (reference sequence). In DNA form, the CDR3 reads TGTGCCAGTAGCCAACAGGGGACCTATAATTCACCCCTCCACTTT. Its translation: CASSQQGTYNSPLHF.

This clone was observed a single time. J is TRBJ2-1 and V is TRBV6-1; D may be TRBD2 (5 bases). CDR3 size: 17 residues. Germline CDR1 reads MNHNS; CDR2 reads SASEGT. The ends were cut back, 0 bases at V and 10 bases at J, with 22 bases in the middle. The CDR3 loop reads CASSEAPDSKSNSEQFF. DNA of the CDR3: TGTGCCAGCAGTGAAGCCCCGGACTCCAAAAGCAATTCGGAGCAGTTCTTC.

The CDR3 DNA follows: TGTGCCAGCAGCTTAAGCCGGTCGAACACTGAAGCTTTCTTT. Its translation is CASSLSRSNTEAFF. The J gene is TRBJ1-1, the V gene TRBV11-2, with no clear D. Per germline, CDR1 SGHAT and CDR2 FQNNGV. This CDR3 is built from 14 residues. V shed 2 bases and J shed 1 base, with 8 bases lying between them.

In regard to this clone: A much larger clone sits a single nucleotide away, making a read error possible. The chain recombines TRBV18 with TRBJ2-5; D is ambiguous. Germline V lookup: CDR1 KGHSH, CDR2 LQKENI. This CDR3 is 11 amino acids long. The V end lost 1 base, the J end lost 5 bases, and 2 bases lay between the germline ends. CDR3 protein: CASSPHETQYF. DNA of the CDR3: TGTGCCAGCTCACCACACGAGACCCAGTACTTC.

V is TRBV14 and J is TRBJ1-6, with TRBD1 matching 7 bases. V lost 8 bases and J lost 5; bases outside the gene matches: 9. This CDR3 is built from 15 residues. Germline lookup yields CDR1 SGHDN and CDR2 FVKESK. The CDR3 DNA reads TGTGCCAGCCAACAGACAGGGACCCATAATTCACCCCTCCACTTT. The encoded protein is CASQQTGTHNSPLHF.

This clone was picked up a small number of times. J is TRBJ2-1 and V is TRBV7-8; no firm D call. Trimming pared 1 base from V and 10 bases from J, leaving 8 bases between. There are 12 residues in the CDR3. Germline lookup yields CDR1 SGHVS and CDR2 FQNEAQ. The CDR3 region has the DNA TGTGCCAGCAGCTTAGTAAGTGGGGAGCAGTTCTTC. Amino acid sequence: CASSLVSGEQFF.

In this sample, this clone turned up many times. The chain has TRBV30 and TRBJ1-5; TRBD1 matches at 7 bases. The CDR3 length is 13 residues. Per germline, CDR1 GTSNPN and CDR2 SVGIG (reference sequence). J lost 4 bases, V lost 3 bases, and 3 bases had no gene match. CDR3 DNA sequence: TGTGCCTGGAGCGACAGGGTGAATCAGCCCCAGCATTTT. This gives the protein CAWSDRVNQPQHF. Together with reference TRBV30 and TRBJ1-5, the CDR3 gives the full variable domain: SQTIHQWPATLVQPVGSPLSLECTVEGTSNPNLYWYRQAAGRGLQLLFYSVGIGQISSEVPQNLSASRPQDRQFILSSKKLLLSDSGFYLCAWSDRVNQPQHFGDGTRLSIL.

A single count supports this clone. CDR3 sequence (DNA): TGCGCCAGCAGCCAAGTCGGTGGACTAGCGGGGTATGAGCAGTTCTTC. Translated: CASSQVGGLAGYEQFF. The chain links TRBV4-1 to TRBJ2-1; the match to TRBD2 covers 12 bases. V trimming: 1 base; J trimming: 8 bases; junction bases outside the gene matches: 6. The CDR3 has 16 amino acids. Germline CDR1 reads MGHRA; CDR2 reads YSYEKL.

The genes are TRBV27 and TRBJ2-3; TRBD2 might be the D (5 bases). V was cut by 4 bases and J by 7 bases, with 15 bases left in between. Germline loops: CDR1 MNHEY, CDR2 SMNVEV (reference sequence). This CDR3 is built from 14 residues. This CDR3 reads CASSSPGMGNTQYF. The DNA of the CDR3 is TGTGCCAGCAGTTCGCCGGGGATGGGTAATACGCAGTATTTT.

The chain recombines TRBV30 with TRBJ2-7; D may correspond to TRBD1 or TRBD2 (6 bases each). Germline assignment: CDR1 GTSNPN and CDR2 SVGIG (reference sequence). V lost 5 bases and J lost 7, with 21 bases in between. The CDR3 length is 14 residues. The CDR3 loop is CAWWGGRGPLEQYF. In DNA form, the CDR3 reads TGTGCCTGGTGGGGAGGCAGGGGTCCCTTGGAGCAGTACTTC.

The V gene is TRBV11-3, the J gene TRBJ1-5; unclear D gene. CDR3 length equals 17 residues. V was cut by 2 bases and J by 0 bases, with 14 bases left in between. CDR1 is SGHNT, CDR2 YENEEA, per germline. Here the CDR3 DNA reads TGTGCCAGCAGCTTATTTTTACAGACTTATAGCAATCAGCCCCAGCATTTT. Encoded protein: CASSLFLQTYSNQPQHF.

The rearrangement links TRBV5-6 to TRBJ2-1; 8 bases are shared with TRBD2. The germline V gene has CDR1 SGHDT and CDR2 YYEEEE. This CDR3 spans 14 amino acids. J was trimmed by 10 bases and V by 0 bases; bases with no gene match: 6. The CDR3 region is CASSLALAGLEQFF. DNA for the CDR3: TGTGCCAGCAGCTTGGCGCTAGCGGGTCTAGAGCAGTTCTTC.

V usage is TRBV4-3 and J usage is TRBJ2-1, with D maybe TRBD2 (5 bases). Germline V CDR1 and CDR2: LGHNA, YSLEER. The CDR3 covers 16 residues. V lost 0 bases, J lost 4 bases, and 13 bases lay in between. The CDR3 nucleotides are TGCGCCAGCAGCCAAGAAGAAGCATCGGGGTACAATGAGCAGTTCTTC. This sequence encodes CASSQEEASGYNEQFF.

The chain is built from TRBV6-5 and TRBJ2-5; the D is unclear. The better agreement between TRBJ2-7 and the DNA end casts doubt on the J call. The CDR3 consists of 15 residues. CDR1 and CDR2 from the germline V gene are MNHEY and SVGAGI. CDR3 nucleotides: TGTGCCAGCAGTTCGCATTACATGGTCTCCTACGAGCAGTACTTC. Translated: CASSSHYMVSYEQYF.

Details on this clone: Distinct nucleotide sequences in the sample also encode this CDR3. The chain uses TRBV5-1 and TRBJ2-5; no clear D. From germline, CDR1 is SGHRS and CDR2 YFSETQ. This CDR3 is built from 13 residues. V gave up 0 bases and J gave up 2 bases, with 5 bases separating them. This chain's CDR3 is CASSLGLQETQYF. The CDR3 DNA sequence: TGCGCCAGCAGCTTGGGGCTGCAAGAGACCCAGTACTTC.

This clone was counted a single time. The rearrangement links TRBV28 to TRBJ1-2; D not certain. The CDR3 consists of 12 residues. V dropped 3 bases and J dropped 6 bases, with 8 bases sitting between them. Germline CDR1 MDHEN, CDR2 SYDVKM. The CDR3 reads CASSFPQHGYTF. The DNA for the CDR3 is TGTGCCAGCAGTTTCCCACAGCATGGCTACACCTTC.

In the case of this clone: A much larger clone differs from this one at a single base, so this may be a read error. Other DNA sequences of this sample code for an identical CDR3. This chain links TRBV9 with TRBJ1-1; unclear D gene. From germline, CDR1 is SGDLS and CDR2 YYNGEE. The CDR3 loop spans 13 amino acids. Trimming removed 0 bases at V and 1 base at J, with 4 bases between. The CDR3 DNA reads TGTGCCAGCAGCGTAGGGGCGAACACTGAAGCTTTCTTT. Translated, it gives CASSVGANTEAFF. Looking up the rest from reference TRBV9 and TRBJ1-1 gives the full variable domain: DSGVTQTPKHLITATGQRVTLRCSPRSGDLSVYWYQQSLDQGLQFLIQYYNGEERAKGNILERFSAQQFPDLHSELNLSSLELGDSALYFCASSVGANTEAFFGQGTRLTVV.